These 14 T cell receptor beta chains were sequenced from one sample in a study of T cell responses to AZD1222 COVID-19 vaccine. Sequenced by immunoSEQ multiplex PCR; TCRdb stores in-frame clones only, minus some. The table has 83,000 or so clones, 75% to 95% seen once. The source was peripheral blood, collected 28 days after the second AZD1222 dose. Receptor source: an adult who received the AZD1222 COVID-19 vaccine.

The chain links TRBV11-2 to TRBJ2-5; D is unresolved. V was shortened by 4 bases and J by 1 base, with 1 base between the two germline ends. The V gene's germline CDR1 is SGHAT and CDR2 FQNNGV. CDR3 size: 11 residues. CDR3 bases: TGTGCCAGCAGCTCCCAAGAGACCCAGTACTTC. Its translation is CASSSQETQYF.

The V and J genes are TRBV2 and TRBJ1-1, with TRBD1 matching 7 bases. This CDR3 comprises 14 residues. Germline V gives CDR1 SNHLY, CDR2 FYNNEI. Trimming removed 2 bases from V and 6 bases from J; junction bases left unmatched: 6. DNA for the CDR3: TGTGCCAGCAGTGAAAGGACAGGCCTACCTGAAGCTTTCTTT. Translating gives CASSERTGLPEAFF.

The chain is built from TRBV27 and TRBJ2-7; 11 bases line up with TRBD1. V shed 5 bases and J 7 bases; nucleotides not matched to a gene: 7. The CDR3 runs to 14 residues. CDR1 is MNHEY and CDR2 is SMNVEV in the germline V gene (reference sequence). This CDR3 reads CASSPWTGGREQYF. CDR3 nucleotides: TGTGCCAGCAGTCCGTGGACAGGGGGCCGGGAGCAGTACTTC.

The chain couples TRBV5-1 to TRBJ2-6; no clear D. The CDR3 contains 16 residues. Trimming stripped 1 base from V and 3 bases from J, with 11 bases between. The germline V gene has CDR1 SGHRS and CDR2 YFSETQ. The CDR3 spells CASSLNPRSGANVLTF. CDR3 nucleotide sequence: TGCGCCAGCAGCTTGAACCCCAGGAGTGGGGCCAACGTCCTGACTTTC.

The chain uses TRBV29-1 and TRBJ1-2; TRBD1 is a possible D gene (6 bases). The ends were cut back, 0 bases at V and 1 base at J, with 12 bases in the middle. Germline-derived CDR1 and CDR2 are SQVTM and ANQGSEA. CDR3 length: 15 residues. The CDR3 coding sequence is TGCAGCGTTGAAGAAGCGGACAGTCTTAACTATGGCTACACCTTC. Its translation: CSVEEADSLNYGYTF.

V is TRBV28 and J is TRBJ2-7, with a tentative D call TRBD2 (6 bases). This CDR3 spans 16 amino acids. Germline values: CDR1 MDHEN, CDR2 SYDVKM. V was shortened by 9 bases and J by 2 bases, with 23 bases between the two germline ends. This CDR3 is CARCPCTDYLAYEQYF. CDR3 in DNA: TGTGCCAGGTGTCCATGCACGGACTACCTAGCCTACGAGCAGTACTTC.

This chain links TRBV7-8 with TRBJ2-7; D call uncertain. The V gene lost 5 bases and the J gene lost 3 bases, with 8 bases spanning the gap. Looked up from germline, CDR1 is SGHVS and CDR2 is FQNEAQ. The CDR3 loop spans 12 amino acids. DNA for the CDR3: TGTGCCAGCAGCCTAAGGGTCTACGAGCAGTACTTC. Its translation: CASSLRVYEQYF.

The J gene is TRBJ1-5, the V gene TRBV6-6; D uncertain. V was cut by 7 bases and J by 4 bases, with 11 bases left in between. Germline CDR1 is MNHNY and CDR2 is SVGAGI (reference sequence). The CDR3 is 13 residues long. CDR3: CASTQSGNQPQHF. For the CDR3, the DNA is TGTGCCAGCACCCAGTCGGGAAATCAGCCCCAGCATTTT.

The chain links TRBV6-6 to TRBJ2-1; TRBD1 matches at 9 bases. CDR1 is MNHNY, CDR2 SVGAGI, per germline (reference sequence). V dropped 6 bases and J dropped 3; count of bases not matched to a gene: 3. The CDR3 runs 14 residues. The chain's CDR3 is CASRDRGFYNEQFF. CDR3 nucleotides: TGTGCCAGCAGAGACAGGGGGTTCTACAATGAGCAGTTCTTC.

The V and J genes are TRBV3-1 (or the pseudogene TRBV3-2) and TRBJ2-7; D not resolved. Between the trimmed V and J ends, which lost 0 bases and 10 bases, there was a span of 10 bases. Germline V gives CDR1 LGHDT, CDR2 YNNKEL (reference sequence). The CDR3 has 12 amino acids. The CDR3 DNA reads as TGTGCCAGCAGCCAAGACCCAACGCACCAGTACTTC. Encoded protein: CASSQDPTHQYF.

The chain joins TRBV2 to TRBJ2-2; 7 bases line up with TRBD1. Germline V gives CDR1 SNHLY, CDR2 FYNNEI. The CDR3 is made up of 16 amino acids. Trimming removed 3 bases from V and 3 bases from J; junction bases left unmatched: 7. CDR3 in amino acids: CASSDSAGGDTGELFF. CDR3 nucleotide sequence: TGTGCCAGCAGTGATTCGGCAGGGGGAGACACCGGGGAGCTGTTTTTT.

V and J are TRBV4-1 and TRBJ2-7, with 9 bases identical to TRBD2. The CDR3 sequence is 15 residues long. V lost 4 bases to trimming and J lost 3 bases; unmatched junction nucleotides: 7. Germline loops: CDR1 MGHRA, CDR2 YSYEKL. In DNA, the CDR3 is TGCGCCAGCAGCCGCGCGACTAGCGGAGACTACGAGCAGTACTTC. It is translated as CASSRATSGDYEQYF.

This clone was counted once. The V call is TRBV4-3, the J call TRBJ2-2, with D tentatively TRBD1 (6 bases). CDR1 LGHNA and CDR2 YSLEER come from the germline V gene. This CDR3 is built from 17 residues. Trimming shortened V by 0 bases and J by 1 base, and 12 bases separated the two germline ends. The CDR3 region is CASSQDDTQGNTGELFF. The CDR3 bases are TGCGCCAGCAGCCAAGACGATACACAGGGGAACACCGGGGAGCTGTTTTTT.

This chain connects TRBV12-3 or TRBV12-4 to TRBJ2-7; either TRBD1 or TRBD2 may fit D (5 bases each). V lost 6 bases and J 4 bases, leaving 7 bases between the germline ends. The CDR3 runs 11 residues. CDR3 protein: CASRGVYEQYF. DNA for the CDR3: TGTGCCAGCAGGGGGGTTTACGAGCAGTACTTC.